This T cell receptor beta chain came from a study of T cell responses to AZD1222 COVID-19 vaccine. Germline CDR1 SGHVS, CDR2 FQNEAQ. Unmatched junction bases numbered 7, after V lost 2 bases and J lost 3 bases. This CDR3 comprises 16 residues. Clones were sequenced by immunoSEQ multiplex PCR, and TCRdb holds only the in-frame ones, with some missing. The table lists around 130,000 clones, 91% of them singletons, with approximately 5.1% in the top ten. Sequenced material: peripheral blood, taken on day 0 of AZD1222 vaccination. The clonotype was recovered from an adult in good health. The chain carries TRBV7-8 and TRBJ1-3; 7 bases are a match to TRBD1. CDR3 residues: CASSLLTGRGGNTIYF. As DNA, the CDR3 is TGTGCCAGCAGCTTATTGACAGGGAGGGGTGGAAACACCATATATTTT.